This T cell receptor (beta chain) was recorded in a study of blood T cell repertoires in COVID-19. Study at large: COVID-19 samples, acute and convalescent, were from the United States, Italy and Spain. From T cells, B-cell-depleted T cells, or PBMCs came the material, which was cDNA or gDNA.

Per germline, CDR1 DFQATT and CDR2 SNEGSKA (reference sequence). V lost 3 bases and J lost 1, with 13 bases in between. This CDR3 contains 15 residues. This table comes from immunoSEQ multiplex PCR, and its TCRdb copy is limited to in-frame clones, with some not included. The sample lists around 430,000 clones, around 88% seen once, with about 12% in the top ten. Patients in Seattle were enrolled during active infection, then followed longitudinally. Sequencing used peripheral blood. The chain couples TRBV20-1 to TRBJ1-5, with D possibly TRBD1 on 6 matching bases. The source is a woman between 45 and 65 years old with COVID-19, enrolled during active disease. Written as DNA, the CDR3 is TGCAGTGCTAGTACGATACAGGGAAGCAATCAGCCCCAGCATTTT. Encoded protein: CSASTIQGSNQPQHF.